The 6 T cell receptor beta chains given below trace back to one sample, sequenced in a study of CD8 T cells in ankylosing spondylitis. TCRdb re-analysed the 5' RACE reads in MiXCR, keeping a single row per CDR3 protein. The sample lists tens of thousands of distinct CDR3 sequences, 2.5% to 3% occurring once. Sample: blood, either unsorted or a sorted T cell fraction (not recorded which). Source of these receptors: a female donor with ankylosing spondylitis or in good health (not recorded which).

This clonotype was counted many times. This rearrangement joins TRBV7-2 to TRBJ2-7; D not resolved. Germline-derived CDR1 and CDR2 are SGHTA and FQGNSA. V was pared by 1 base and J by 5 bases, with 15 bases between. The CDR3 covers 15 residues. For the CDR3, the DNA is TGTGCCAGCAGCTTAGGACGTAGGGCAGACAACGAGCAGTACTTC. Translation: CASSLGRRADNEQYF.

This clonotype was found many times. The chain combines TRBV9 with TRBJ2-3; D perhaps matches TRBD2 (5 bases). CDR3 length: 13 amino acids. Per the germline V gene, CDR1 is SGDLS and CDR2 is YYNGEE. Trimming cost V 0 bases and J 6 bases, with 8 bases left between them. The CDR3 nucleotides are TGTGCCAGCAGCGTAGCCCCGGGGGATACGCAGTATTTT. Its translation: CASSVAPGDTQYF.

In its sample, this clonotype was seen many times. V and J are TRBV9 and TRBJ2-1; D is perhaps TRBD2 (6 bases). The CDR3 runs to 13 residues. With 0 bases removed from V and 13 bases from J, the gap between germline ends came to 14 bases. Germline V gene lookup returns CDR1 SGDLS and CDR2 YYNGEE. In DNA, the CDR3 is TGTGCCAGCAGCGTAGAAAACGGGAGCGAACAGTTCTTC. This translates into CASSVENGSEQFF.

There are many counts of this clonotype. V usage is TRBV9 and J usage is TRBJ1-1; D ambiguous. This CDR3 has 16 amino acids. Germline CDR1 is SGDLS and CDR2 is YYNGEE. V lost 0 bases and J 3 bases, leaving 15 bases between the germline ends. The CDR3 DNA follows: TGTGCCAGCAGCGTAGATGCAGGTTCGTCCTACACTGAAGCTTTCTTT. Its protein is CASSVDAGSSYTEAFF.

At least ten counts were recorded for this clonotype. The V gene is TRBV9, the J gene TRBJ2-5; 16 positions match TRBD2. Germline V gives CDR1 SGDLS, CDR2 YYNGEE. The CDR3 totals 17 residues. V lost 4 bases, J lost 4 bases, and 7 bases stayed unmatched. Here the CDR3 reads CASSSGTSGGAGETQYF. In nucleotides, the CDR3 is TGTGCCAGCAGCTCCGGGACTAGCGGGGGGGCTGGAGAGACCCAGTACTTC.

The sample holds many counts of this clonotype. The V call is TRBV9, the J call TRBJ2-7; D possibly uses TRBD1 or TRBD2 (5 bases each). CDR3 length: 15 amino acids. Trimming removed 4 bases at V and 5 bases at J, with 19 bases between. The germline V gene has CDR1 SGDLS and CDR2 YYNGEE. The CDR3 DNA sequence: TGTGCCAGCAGCCCAAGGGACCGCCTTTTGGACGAGCAGTACTTC. Translated: CASSPRDRLLDEQYF.